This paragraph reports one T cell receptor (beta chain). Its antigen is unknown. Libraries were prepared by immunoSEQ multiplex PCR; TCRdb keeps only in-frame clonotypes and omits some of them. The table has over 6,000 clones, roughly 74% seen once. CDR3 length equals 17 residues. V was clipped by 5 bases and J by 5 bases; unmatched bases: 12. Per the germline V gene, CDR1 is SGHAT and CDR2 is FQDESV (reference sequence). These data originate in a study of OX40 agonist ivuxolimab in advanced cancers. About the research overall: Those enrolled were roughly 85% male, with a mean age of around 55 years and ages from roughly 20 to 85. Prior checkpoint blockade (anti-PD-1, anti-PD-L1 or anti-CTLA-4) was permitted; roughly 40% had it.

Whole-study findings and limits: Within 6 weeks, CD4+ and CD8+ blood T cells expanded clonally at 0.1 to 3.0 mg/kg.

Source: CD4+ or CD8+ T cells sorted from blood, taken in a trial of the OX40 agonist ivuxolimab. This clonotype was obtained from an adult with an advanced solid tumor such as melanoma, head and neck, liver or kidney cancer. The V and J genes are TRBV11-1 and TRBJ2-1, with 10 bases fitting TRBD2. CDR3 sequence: CASSPRGSGGLNNEQFF. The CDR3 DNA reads TGTGCCAGCAGCCCAAGAGGTAGCGGGGGGCTTAACAATGAGCAGTTCTTC. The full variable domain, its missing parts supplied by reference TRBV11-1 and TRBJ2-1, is EAEVAQSPRYKITEKSQAVAFWCDPISGHATLYWYRQILGQGPELLVQFQDESVVDDSQLPKDRFSAERLKGVDSTLKIQPAELGDSAMYLCASSPRGSGGLNNEQFFGPGTRLTVL.